What follows describes a single T cell receptor beta chain. This record comes from a study of OX40 agonist ivuxolimab in advanced cancers. Across the whole study: Patients were treated with intravenous ivuxolimab, dosed at 0.01 to 10 mg/kg and infused every 2 weeks. Prior checkpoint blockade (anti-PD-1, anti-PD-L1 or anti-CTLA-4) was permitted; less than 45% had it.

Sequencing was performed with immunoSEQ multiplex PCR; in TCRdb, only in-frame clones are kept and a portion is missing. The data contain roughly 64,000 clones, roughly 80% of them seen just once; the ten biggest clones take up about 5%. This CDR3 spans 18 amino acids. V lost 1 base to trimming and J lost 2 bases; unmatched junction nucleotides: 6. Looked up from germline, CDR1 is MGHDK and CDR2 is SYGVNS. This clonotype originated in an adult with an advanced solid tumor such as melanoma, head and neck, liver or kidney cancer. The J gene is TRBJ2-2, the V gene TRBV25-1; 11 bases fit TRBD1. This specimen consisted of CD4+ or CD8+ T cells sorted from blood, obtained in a trial of the OX40 agonist ivuxolimab. This CDR3 is CASSESPGQGVNTGELFF. Here the CDR3 DNA reads TGTGCCAGCAGTGAATCTCCGGGACAGGGGGTTAACACCGGGGAGCTGTTTTTT.